This record covers a single TCR beta chain. These data are taken from a study of blood T cell repertoires in COVID-19. Study in general: Samples taken during acute and convalescent COVID-19 were collected in the United States, Italy and Spain. In each case, the material was cDNA or gDNA derived from T cells, B-cell-depleted T cells, or PBMCs.

Germline V gene sequence: CDR1 KGHSH, CDR2 LQKENI. Trimming cost V 1 base and J 0 bases, with 12 bases left between them. This CDR3 comprises 17 residues. Those enrolled in Seattle joined during active infection and were followed longitudinally afterward. Clones were read by immunoSEQ multiplex PCR, and TCRdb kept only the in-frame ones, dropping some. The sample carries 310,000 or so clones, about nine tenths recorded once. The sequence was obtained from a woman under 40 with COVID-19, enrolled during active disease. The chain links TRBV18 to TRBJ1-4, with unresolved D. Sequenced: peripheral blood. In DNA form, the CDR3 reads TGTGCCAGCTCACCACTAATGAGGCGCCCAACTAATGAAAAACTGTTTTTT. Its translation: CASSPLMRRPTNEKLFF.